These 6 T cell receptor beta chains came from one sample sequenced in a study of CD4+ T cells in melanoma. TCRdb's table, derived via immunoSEQ multiplex PCR, lists solely in-frame clones and lacks some. Of 110,000 to 150,000 clones listed, 80% to 95% are singletons. The source of these receptors is a human donor with melanoma.

This chain connects TRBV2 to TRBJ2-5, with D perhaps assigned TRBD1 or TRBD2 (6 bases each). Germline V gene data show CDR1 as SNHLY and CDR2 as FYNNEI. CDR3 length: 15 amino acids. The V and J ends lost 5 bases and 4 bases respectively, with 17 bases between them. The CDR3 nucleotides are TGTGCCAGCAGTCCCAAGGGGGGAACGGCAGAGACCCAGTACTTC. Translating gives CASSPKGGTAETQYF.

The V gene is TRBV6-4, the J gene TRBJ1-5; TRBD1 might be the D (6 bases). Trimming cost V 1 base and J 1 base, with 17 bases left between them. Germline V lookup: CDR1 MRHNA, CDR2 SNTAGT. The CDR3 has 18 amino acids. CDR3 in amino acids: CASSDLTGTCKSNQPQHF. As DNA, the CDR3 is TGTGCCAGCAGTGACTTAACAGGGACCTGCAAGAGCAATCAGCCCCAGCATTTT.

The chain has TRBV5-5 and TRBJ2-2, with 7 bases fitting TRBD2. Unmatched junction bases numbered 4, after V lost 4 bases and J lost 1 base. Germline CDR1 and CDR2: SGHKS and YYEKEE (reference sequence). There are 15 residues in the CDR3. The CDR3 protein is CASSPIAGNTGELFF. The CDR3 bases are TGTGCCAGCAGCCCAATAGCGGGGAACACCGGGGAGCTGTTTTTT.

This chain connects TRBV7-9 to TRBJ1-1, with D possibly matching TRBD1 (5 bases). There are 15 residues in the CDR3. V was cut by 5 bases and J by 11 bases, with 24 bases left in between. Germline CDR1 SEHNR, CDR2 FQNEAQ (reference sequence). CDR3 sequence: CASSPRAGHFGHAFF. CDR3 nucleotides: TGTGCCAGCAGCCCCCGAGCAGGACATTTTGGCCATGCTTTCTTT.

In this sample, this clone turned up many times. The chain couples TRBV4-1 to TRBJ2-5; 12 bases are a match to TRBD2. The germline V gene encodes CDR1 MGHRA and CDR2 YSYEKL. J gave up 6 bases and V 0 bases, and 14 bases lay outside the gene matches. The CDR3 spans 19 residues. In nucleotides, the CDR3 is TGCGCCAGCAGCCAAGATACGCTAGCGGGGGGGACTGCTACACAGACCCAGTACTTC. Translation gives CASSQDTLAGGTATQTQYF.

The chain has TRBV5-1 and TRBJ1-4; 7 bases map to TRBD1. With 4 bases clipped from V and 3 bases from J, the junction kept 3 bases outside the gene matches. The CDR3 consists of 14 residues. Germline-derived CDR1 and CDR2 are SGHRS and YFSETQ. The chain's CDR3 is CASSTGDANEKLFF. The CDR3 nucleotides are TGCGCCAGCAGCACAGGGGATGCTAATGAAAAACTGTTTTTT.